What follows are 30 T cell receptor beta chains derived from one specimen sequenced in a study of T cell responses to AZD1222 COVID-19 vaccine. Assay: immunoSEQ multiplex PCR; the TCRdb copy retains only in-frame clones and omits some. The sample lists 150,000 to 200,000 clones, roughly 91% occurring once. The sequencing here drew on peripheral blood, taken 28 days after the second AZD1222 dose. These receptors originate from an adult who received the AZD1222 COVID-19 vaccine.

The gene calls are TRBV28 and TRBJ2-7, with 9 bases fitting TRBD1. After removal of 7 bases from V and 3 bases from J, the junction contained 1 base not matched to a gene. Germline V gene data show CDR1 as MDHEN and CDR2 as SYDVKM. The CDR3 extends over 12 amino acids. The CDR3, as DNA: TGTGCCAGCATGGGACAGGGCTACGAGCAGTACTTC. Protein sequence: CASMGQGYEQYF.

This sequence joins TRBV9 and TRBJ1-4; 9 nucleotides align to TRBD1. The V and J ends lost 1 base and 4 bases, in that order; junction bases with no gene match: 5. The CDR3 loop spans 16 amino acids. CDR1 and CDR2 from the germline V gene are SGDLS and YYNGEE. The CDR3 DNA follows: TGTGCCAGCAGCGTATGGACAGGGGACGGTAATGAAAAACTGTTTTTT. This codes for CASSVWTGDGNEKLFF.

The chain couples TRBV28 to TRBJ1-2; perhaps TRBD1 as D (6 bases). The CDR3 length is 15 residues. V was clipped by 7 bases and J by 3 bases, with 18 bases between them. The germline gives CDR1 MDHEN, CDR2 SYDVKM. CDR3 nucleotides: TGTGCCAGCAACAGGGCCTCTCGTGGGGACTATGGCTACACCTTC. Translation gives CASNRASRGDYGYTF.

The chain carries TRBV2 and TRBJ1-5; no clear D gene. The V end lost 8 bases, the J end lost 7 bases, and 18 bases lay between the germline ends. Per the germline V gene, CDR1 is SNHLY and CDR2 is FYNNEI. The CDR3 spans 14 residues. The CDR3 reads CASYLDRFDQPQHF. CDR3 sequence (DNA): TGTGCCAGCTACCTTGACCGATTCGACCAGCCCCAGCATTTT.

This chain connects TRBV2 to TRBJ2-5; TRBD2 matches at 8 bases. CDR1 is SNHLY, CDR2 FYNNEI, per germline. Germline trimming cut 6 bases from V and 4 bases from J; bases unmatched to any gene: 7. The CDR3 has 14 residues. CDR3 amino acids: CASRGGTSGETQYF. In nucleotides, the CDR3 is TGTGCCAGCAGGGGAGGAACTAGCGGAGAGACCCAGTACTTC.

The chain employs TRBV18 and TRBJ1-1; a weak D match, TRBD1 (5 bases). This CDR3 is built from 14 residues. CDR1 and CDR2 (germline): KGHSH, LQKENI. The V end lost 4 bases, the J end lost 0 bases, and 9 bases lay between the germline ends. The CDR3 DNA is TGTGCCAGCTCACAAATACAGGTGAACACTGAAGCTTTCTTT. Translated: CASSQIQVNTEAFF. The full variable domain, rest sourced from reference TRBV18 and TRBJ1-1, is NAGVMQNPRHLVRRRGQEARLRCSPMKGHSHVYWYRQLPEEGLKFMVYLQKENIIDESGMPKERFSAEFPKEGPSILRIQQVVRGDSAAYFCASSQIQVNTEAFFGQGTRLTVV.

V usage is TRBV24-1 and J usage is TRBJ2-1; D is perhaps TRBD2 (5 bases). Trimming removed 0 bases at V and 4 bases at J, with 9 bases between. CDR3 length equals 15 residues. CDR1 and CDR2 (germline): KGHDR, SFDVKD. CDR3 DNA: TGTGCCACCAGTGATTTGGGGCGAGGGTACAATGAGCAGTTCTTC. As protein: CATSDLGRGYNEQFF.

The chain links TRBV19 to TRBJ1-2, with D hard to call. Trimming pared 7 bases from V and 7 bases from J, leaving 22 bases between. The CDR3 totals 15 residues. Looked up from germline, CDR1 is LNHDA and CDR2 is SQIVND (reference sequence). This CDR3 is CASTLQLQDYSGYTF. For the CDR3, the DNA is TGTGCCAGTACCCTTCAATTGCAGGACTATAGTGGCTACACCTTC.

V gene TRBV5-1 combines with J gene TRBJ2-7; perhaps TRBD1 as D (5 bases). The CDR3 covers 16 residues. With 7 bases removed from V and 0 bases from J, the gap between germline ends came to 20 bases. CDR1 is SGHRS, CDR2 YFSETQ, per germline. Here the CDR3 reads CASSEQGSSISYEQYF. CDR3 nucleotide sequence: TGCGCCAGCTCCGAGCAGGGTTCAAGCATCTCCTACGAGCAGTACTTC.

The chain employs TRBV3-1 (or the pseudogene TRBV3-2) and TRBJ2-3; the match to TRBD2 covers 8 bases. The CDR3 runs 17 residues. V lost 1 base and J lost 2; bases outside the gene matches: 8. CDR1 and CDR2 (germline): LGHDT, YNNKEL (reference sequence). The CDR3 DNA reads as TGTGCCAGCAGCCAAGCCCACACGGGGGGGCCCACAGATACGCAGTATTTT. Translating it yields CASSQAHTGGPTDTQYF.

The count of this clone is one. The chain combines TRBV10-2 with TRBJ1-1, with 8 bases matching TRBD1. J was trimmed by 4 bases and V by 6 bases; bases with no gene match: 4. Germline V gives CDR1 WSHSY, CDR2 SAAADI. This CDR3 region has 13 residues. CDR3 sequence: CASSRDRFTEAFF. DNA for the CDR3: TGCGCCAGCAGCCGGGACAGGTTCACTGAAGCTTTCTTT.

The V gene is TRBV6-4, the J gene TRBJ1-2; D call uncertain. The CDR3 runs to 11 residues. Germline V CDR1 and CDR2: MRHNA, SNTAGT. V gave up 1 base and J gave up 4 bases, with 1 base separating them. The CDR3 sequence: CASSDFYGYTF. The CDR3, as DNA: TGTGCCAGCAGTGACTTCTATGGCTACACCTTC.

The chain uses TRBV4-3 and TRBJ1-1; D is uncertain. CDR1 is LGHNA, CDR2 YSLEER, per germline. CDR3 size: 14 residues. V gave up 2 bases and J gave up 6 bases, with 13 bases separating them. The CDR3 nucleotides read TGCGCCAGCAGCCAAAGCGGAAGAGGCCCTGAAGCTTTCTTT. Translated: CASSQSGRGPEAFF.

The CDR3 protein is CASSELRLTPNYGYTF. The CDR3 DNA is TGTGCCAGCAGTGAATTACGTCTAACCCCTAACTATGGCTACACCTTC. This chain joins TRBV2 and TRBJ1-2; D ambiguous. The CDR3 loop spans 16 amino acids. Germline CDR1 reads SNHLY; CDR2 reads FYNNEI. With 2 bases removed from V and 0 bases from J, the gap between germline ends came to 13 bases.

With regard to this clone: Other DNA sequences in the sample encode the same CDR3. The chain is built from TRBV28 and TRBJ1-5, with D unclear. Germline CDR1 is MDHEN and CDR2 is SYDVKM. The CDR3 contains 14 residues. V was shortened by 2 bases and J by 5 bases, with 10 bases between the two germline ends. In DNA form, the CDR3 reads TGTGCCAGCAGTTTAGGGCAGGTGGATCAGCCCCAGCATTTT. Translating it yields CASSLGQVDQPQHF. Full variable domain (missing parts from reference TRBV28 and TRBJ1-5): DVKVTQSSRYLVKRTGEKVFLECVQDMDHENMFWYRQDPGLGLRLIYFSYDVKMKEKGDIPEGYSVSREKKERFSLILESASTNQTSMYLCASSLGQVDQPQHFGDGTRLSIL.

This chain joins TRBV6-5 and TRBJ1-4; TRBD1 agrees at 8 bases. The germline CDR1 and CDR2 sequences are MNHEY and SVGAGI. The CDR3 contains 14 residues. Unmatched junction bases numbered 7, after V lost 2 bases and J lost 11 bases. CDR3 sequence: CASSYETGAIKLFF. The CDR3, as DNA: TGTGCCAGCAGTTACGAGACAGGGGCGATCAAACTGTTTTTT.

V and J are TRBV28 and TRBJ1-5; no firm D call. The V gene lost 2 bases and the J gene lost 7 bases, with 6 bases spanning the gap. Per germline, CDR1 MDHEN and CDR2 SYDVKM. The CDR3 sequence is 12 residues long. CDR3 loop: CASSLDGQPQHF. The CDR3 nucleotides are TGTGCCAGCAGTTTAGATGGGCAGCCCCAGCATTTT.

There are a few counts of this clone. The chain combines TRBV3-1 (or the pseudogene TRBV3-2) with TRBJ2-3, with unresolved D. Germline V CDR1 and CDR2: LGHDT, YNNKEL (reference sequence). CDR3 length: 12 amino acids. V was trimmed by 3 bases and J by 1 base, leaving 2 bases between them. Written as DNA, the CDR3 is TGTGCCAGCAGCCAGGGCACAGATACGCAGTATTTT. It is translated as CASSQGTDTQYF.

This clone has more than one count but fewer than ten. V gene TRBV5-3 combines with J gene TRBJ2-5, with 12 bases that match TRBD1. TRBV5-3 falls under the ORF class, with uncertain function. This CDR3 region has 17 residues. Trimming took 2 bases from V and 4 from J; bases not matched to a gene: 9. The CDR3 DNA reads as TGTGCCAGAAGCTTCCGGGACAGGGGGCGGCTGGGAGAGACCCAGTACTTC. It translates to CARSFRDRGRLGETQYF.

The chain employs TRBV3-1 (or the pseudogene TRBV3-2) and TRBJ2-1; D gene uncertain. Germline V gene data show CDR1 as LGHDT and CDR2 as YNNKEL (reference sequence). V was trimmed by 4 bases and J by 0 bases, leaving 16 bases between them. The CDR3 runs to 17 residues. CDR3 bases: TGTGCCAGCAGCCTACAGATAGGGTTGAGCTCCTACAATGAGCAGTTCTTC. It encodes CASSLQIGLSSYNEQFF.

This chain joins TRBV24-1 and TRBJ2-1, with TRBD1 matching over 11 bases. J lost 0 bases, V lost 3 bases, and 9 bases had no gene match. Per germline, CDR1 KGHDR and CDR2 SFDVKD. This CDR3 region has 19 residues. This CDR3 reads CATSDNGQGATYSYNEQFF. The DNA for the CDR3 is TGTGCCACCAGTGATAACGGACAGGGGGCAACTTACTCCTACAATGAGCAGTTCTTC.

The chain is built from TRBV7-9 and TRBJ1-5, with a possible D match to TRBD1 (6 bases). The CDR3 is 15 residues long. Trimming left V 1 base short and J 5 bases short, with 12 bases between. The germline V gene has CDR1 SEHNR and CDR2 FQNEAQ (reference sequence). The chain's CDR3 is CASSLGQDYYQPQHF. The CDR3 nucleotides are TGTGCCAGCAGCTTAGGACAGGACTACTATCAGCCCCAGCATTTT.

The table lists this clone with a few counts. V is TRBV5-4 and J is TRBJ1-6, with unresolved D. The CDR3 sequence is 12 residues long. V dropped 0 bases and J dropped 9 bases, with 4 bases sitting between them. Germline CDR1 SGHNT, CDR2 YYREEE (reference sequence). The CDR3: CASSLEGSPLHF. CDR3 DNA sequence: TGTGCCAGCAGCTTGGAAGGTTCACCCCTCCACTTT.

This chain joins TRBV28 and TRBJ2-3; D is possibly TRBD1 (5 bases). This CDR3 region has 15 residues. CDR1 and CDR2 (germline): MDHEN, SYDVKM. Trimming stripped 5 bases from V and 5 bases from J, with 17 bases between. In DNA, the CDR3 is TGTGCCAGCAGTACGACCGAGCACAGGATAGATACGCAGTATTTT. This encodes CASSTTEHRIDTQYF.

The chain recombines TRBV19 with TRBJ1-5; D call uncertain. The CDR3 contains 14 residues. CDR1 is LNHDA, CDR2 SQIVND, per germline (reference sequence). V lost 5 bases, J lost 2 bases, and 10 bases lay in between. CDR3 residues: CASSPPVGNQPQHF. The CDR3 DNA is TGTGCCAGTAGTCCCCCGGTTGGCAATCAGCCCCAGCATTTT.

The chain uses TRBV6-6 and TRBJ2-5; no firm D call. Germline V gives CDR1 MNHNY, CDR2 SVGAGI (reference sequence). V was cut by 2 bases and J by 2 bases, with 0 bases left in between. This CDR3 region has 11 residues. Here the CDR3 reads CASSYQETQYF. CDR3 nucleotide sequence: TGTGCCAGCAGTTACCAAGAGACCCAGTACTTC.

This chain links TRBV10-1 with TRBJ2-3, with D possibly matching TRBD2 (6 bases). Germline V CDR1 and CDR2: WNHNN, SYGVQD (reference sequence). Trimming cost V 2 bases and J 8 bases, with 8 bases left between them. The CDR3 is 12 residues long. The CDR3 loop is CASSEGGTTQYF. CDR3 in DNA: TGCGCCAGCAGTGAGGGAGGGACTACGCAGTATTTT.

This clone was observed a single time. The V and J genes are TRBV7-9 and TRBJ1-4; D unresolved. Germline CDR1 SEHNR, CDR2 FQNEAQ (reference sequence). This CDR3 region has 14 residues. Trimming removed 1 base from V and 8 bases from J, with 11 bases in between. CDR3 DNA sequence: TGTGCCAGCAGCTTAGTTGGAGATGGAGAAAAACTGTTTTTT. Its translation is CASSLVGDGEKLFF.

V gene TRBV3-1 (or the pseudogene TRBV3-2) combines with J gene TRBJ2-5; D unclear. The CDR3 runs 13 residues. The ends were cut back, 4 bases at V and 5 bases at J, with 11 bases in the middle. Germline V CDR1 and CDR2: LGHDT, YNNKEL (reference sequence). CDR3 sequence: CASSPHERETQYF. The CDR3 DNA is TGTGCCAGCAGCCCTCACGAGAGGGAGACCCAGTACTTC.

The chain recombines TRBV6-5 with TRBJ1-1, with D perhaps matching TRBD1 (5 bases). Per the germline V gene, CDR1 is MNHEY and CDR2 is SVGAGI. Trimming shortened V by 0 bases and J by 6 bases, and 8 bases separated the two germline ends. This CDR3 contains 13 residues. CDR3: CASSYSRVSEAFF. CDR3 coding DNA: TGTGCCAGCAGTTACTCCAGGGTGTCTGAAGCTTTCTTT.